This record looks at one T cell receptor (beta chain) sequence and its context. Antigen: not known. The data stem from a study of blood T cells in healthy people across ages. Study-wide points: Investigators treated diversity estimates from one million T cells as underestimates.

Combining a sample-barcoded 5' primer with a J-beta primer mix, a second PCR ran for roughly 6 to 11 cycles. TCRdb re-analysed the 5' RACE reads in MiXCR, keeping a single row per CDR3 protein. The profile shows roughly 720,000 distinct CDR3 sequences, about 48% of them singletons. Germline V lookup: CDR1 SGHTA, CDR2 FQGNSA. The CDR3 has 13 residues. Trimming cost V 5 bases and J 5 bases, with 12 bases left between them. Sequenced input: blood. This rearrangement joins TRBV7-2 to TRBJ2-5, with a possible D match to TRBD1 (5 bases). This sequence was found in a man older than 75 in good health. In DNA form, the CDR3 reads TGTGCCAGCAGCAGAGGACAAGTGGAGACCCAGTACTTC. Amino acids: CASSRGQVETQYF.